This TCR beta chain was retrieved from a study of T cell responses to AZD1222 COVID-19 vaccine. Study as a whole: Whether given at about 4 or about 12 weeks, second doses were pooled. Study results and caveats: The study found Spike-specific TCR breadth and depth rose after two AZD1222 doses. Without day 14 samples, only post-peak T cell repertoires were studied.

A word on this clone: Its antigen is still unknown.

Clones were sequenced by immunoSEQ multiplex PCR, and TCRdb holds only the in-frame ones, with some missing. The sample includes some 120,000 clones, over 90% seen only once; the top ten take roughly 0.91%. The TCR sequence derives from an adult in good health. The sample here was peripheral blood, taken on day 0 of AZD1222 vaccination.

CDR3 sequence reads: CASSKRGTGTMGDTQYF. For the CDR3, the DNA is TGTGCCAGCAGCAAAAGGGGGACAGGGACGATGGGCGATACGCAGTATTTT. V usage is TRBV21-1 and J usage is TRBJ2-3; the table's D call, TRBD1, has no DNA check behind it. TRBV21-1 is termed a pseudogene. The CDR3 extends over 17 amino acids.